The 19 T cell receptor beta chains presented below share a single source sample, sequenced in a study of T cell responses to AZD1222 COVID-19 vaccine. The repertoire was sequenced with immunoSEQ multiplex PCR; TCRdb's copy has only in-frame clones and lacks some. The data contain roughly 120,000 clones, around 84% of them singletons. The sample in question was peripheral blood, obtained on day 0 of AZD1222 vaccination. Every receptor here comes from an adult in good health.

V gene TRBV6-5 combines with J gene TRBJ2-7, with 10 bases matching TRBD2. Germline-derived CDR1 and CDR2 are MNHEY and SVGAGI. The CDR3 covers 15 residues. The V segment lost 5 bases and the J segment 0 bases; nucleotides outside the gene matches: 4. In nucleotides, the CDR3 is TGTGCCAGCAGTATAGCGGGAGGCCTCTCCTACGAGCAGTACTTC. Its translation is CASSIAGGLSYEQYF.

The chain recombines TRBV21-1 with TRBJ2-7; the table names TRBD1, a call not compared with the DNA. TRBV21-1 is shown as a pseudogene. There are 17 residues in the CDR3. Here the CDR3 DNA reads TGTGCCAGCAGCAGAACAGTGGCCGACAGGGGGCTTGAAGAGCAGTACTTC. Residues: CASSRTVADRGLEEQYF.

DNA for the CDR3: TGCAGCGCACAAGAGACGCCGGGCACTGAAGCTTTCTTT. It yields the protein CSAQETPGTEAFF. The gene calls are TRBV29-1 and TRBJ1-1; the D is unclear. The V end was cut by 7 bases, the J end by 4 bases, with 16 bases between. Germline V CDR1 and CDR2: SQVTM, ANQGSEA. This CDR3 is 13 amino acids long.

The chain is built from TRBV5-4 and TRBJ1-4; tentatively, D is TRBD1 (6 bases). The CDR3 has 15 residues. Trimming cost V 0 bases and J 8 bases, with 14 bases left between them. CDR1 and CDR2 from the germline V gene are SGHNT and YYREEE (reference sequence). The chain's CDR3 is CASSLAGAGGEKLFF. CDR3 nucleotides: TGTGCCAGCAGCTTGGCGGGGGCCGGAGGGGAAAAACTGTTTTTT.

The chain joins TRBV9 to TRBJ2-3; TRBD2 matches at 7 bases. V was pared by 1 base and J by 6 bases, with 11 bases of the junction left unmatched. Germline CDR1 SGDLS, CDR2 YYNGEE. CDR3 length equals 16 residues. CDR3 loop: CASSVMGLAEVDTQYF. Here the CDR3 DNA reads TGTGCCAGCAGCGTAATGGGGCTAGCGGAGGTTGATACGCAGTATTTT.

The rearrangement joins TRBV7-2 to TRBJ1-1; a possible D gene is TRBD1 (6 bases). The CDR3 has 14 residues. The V end lost 7 bases, the J end lost 1 base, and 13 bases lay between the germline ends. CDR1 is SGHTA and CDR2 is FQGNSA in the germline V gene. CDR3: CASNLGTSNTEAFF. The DNA of the CDR3 is TGTGCCAGCAACCTCGGGACATCGAACACTGAAGCTTTCTTT. The full variable domain, its missing parts supplied by reference TRBV7-2 and TRBJ1-1, is GAGVSQSPSNKVTEKGKDVELRCDPISGHTALYWYRQSLGQGLEFLIYFQGNSAPDKSGLPSDRFSAERTGGSVSTLTIQRTQQEDSAVYLCASNLGTSNTEAFFGQGTRLTVV.

The chain is built from TRBV30 and TRBJ2-7, with a tentative D call TRBD1 (5 bases). The CDR3 totals 14 residues. The ends were cut back, 0 bases at V and 3 bases at J, with 12 bases in the middle. Germline values: CDR1 GTSNPN, CDR2 SVGIG (reference sequence). Written as DNA, the CDR3 is TGTGCCTGGAGTGTACTTGGGGCGAACTACGAGCAGTACTTC. As protein: CAWSVLGANYEQYF. The variable domain in full, completed from reference TRBV30 and TRBJ2-7, reads SQTIHQWPATLVQPVGSPLSLECTVEGTSNPNLYWYRQAAGRGLQLLFYSVGIGQISSEVPQNLSASRPQDRQFILSSKKLLLSDSGFYLCAWSVLGANYEQYFGPGTRLTVT.

In its sample, this clone was seen a few times. The V call is TRBV29-1, the J call TRBJ2-1; D remains ambiguous. Trimming left V 6 bases short and J 7 bases short, with 10 bases between. The CDR3 covers 11 residues. Looked up from germline, CDR1 is SQVTM and CDR2 is ANQGSEA. The CDR3 reads CSVYRTNEQFF. Written as DNA, the CDR3 is TGCAGCGTGTATCGCACAAATGAGCAGTTCTTC.

This sequence joins TRBV5-1 and TRBJ1-4; possible D gene TRBD1, 5 bases. CDR1 and CDR2 from the germline V gene are SGHRS and YFSETQ. The V gene lost 1 base and the J gene lost 4 bases, with 8 bases spanning the gap. CDR3 size: 14 residues. CDR3 sequence (DNA): TGCGCCAGCAGCTTGCAGGGCGATAATGAAAAACTGTTTTTT. Protein sequence: CASSLQGDNEKLFF.

This clone was seen more than once but under ten times. The genes are TRBV7-8 and TRBJ2-3, with 16 nucleotides matching TRBD2. The CDR3 is made up of 20 amino acids. The V gene end was trimmed by 4 bases and the J gene end by 0 bases; junction bases not matched to a gene: 10. Germline V gene data show CDR1 as SGHVS and CDR2 as FQNEAQ. Written as DNA, the CDR3 is TGTGCCAGCAGCTCCAGACCGGGACTAGCGGGGGGGAGCAGCACAGATACGCAGTATTTT. Translating it yields CASSSRPGLAGGSSTDTQYF.

The chain employs TRBV19 and TRBJ2-2, with 7 bases aligning to TRBD1. The junction had 6 bases not matched to a gene; V was cut back by 7 bases and J by 4 bases. This CDR3 is built from 14 residues. Germline V gene sequence: CDR1 LNHDA, CDR2 SQIVND (reference sequence). The CDR3 DNA reads TGTGCCAGTAACATCCGACAGGGCACCGGGGAGCTGTTTTTT. Encoded protein: CASNIRQGTGELFF. The full variable domain, completed using reference TRBV19 and TRBJ2-2, is DGGITQSPKYLFRKEGQNVTLSCEQNLNHDAMYWYRQDPGQGLRLIYYSQIVNDFQKGDIAEGYSVSREKKESFPLTVTSAQKNPTAFYLCASNIRQGTGELFFGEGSRLTVL.

This clone was counted between two and nine times. The chain links TRBV18 to TRBJ2-7, with 7 nucleotides matching TRBD1. Germline CDR1 KGHSH, CDR2 LQKENI. V shed 2 bases and J 5 bases; nucleotides not matched to a gene: 9. The CDR3 has 15 residues. CDR3: CASSPTLTTGNEQYF. CDR3 bases: TGTGCCAGCTCACCAACATTAACGACAGGGAACGAGCAGTACTTC. The whole variable domain, remainder taken from reference TRBV18 and TRBJ2-7, is NAGVMQNPRHLVRRRGQEARLRCSPMKGHSHVYWYRQLPEEGLKFMVYLQKENIIDESGMPKERFSAEFPKEGPSILRIQQVVRGDSAAYFCASSPTLTTGNEQYFGPGTRLTVT.

The gene calls are TRBV5-4 and TRBJ1-2; 10 nucleotides line up with TRBD1. The germline V gene has CDR1 SGHNT and CDR2 YYREEE (reference sequence). Trimming at V came to 0 bases and at J to 8 bases, leaving 7 bases not matched to a gene. The CDR3 covers 15 residues. CDR3 in DNA: TGTGCCAGCAGCTTGGGGACAGGGGGAGAAGGCGGCTACACCTTC. It codes for CASSLGTGGEGGYTF.

This clone is labeled as medium-sized. The CDR3 here is CASARGFDTEAFF. The CDR3, as DNA: TGTGCCAGCGCCCGGGGGTTCGACACTGAAGCTTTCTTT. This chain joins TRBV6-5 and TRBJ1-1; TRBD1 is a possible D gene (5 bases). The CDR3 totals 13 residues. Trimming pared 8 bases from V and 3 bases from J, leaving 13 bases between. Germline CDR1 and CDR2: MNHEY and SVGAGI.

The table lists this clone with a count of one. This chain links TRBV19 with TRBJ1-6; D not certain. The CDR3 extends over 15 amino acids. The V end was cut by 0 bases, the J end by 8 bases, with 11 bases between. CDR1 LNHDA and CDR2 SQIVND come from the germline V gene (reference sequence). CDR3 sequence: CASSIEAGRDSPLHF. The CDR3 DNA follows: TGTGCCAGTAGTATAGAGGCGGGGAGGGATTCACCCCTCCACTTT.

The V gene is TRBV18, the J gene TRBJ1-2; D is unresolved. CDR3 size: 15 residues. Trimming shortened V by 1 base and J by 3 bases, and 12 bases separated the two germline ends. CDR1 and CDR2 (germline): KGHSH, LQKENI. The CDR3 here is CASSPRAGYDYGYTF. The CDR3 DNA sequence: TGTGCCAGCTCACCACGGGCTGGGTACGACTATGGCTACACCTTC.

The chain recombines TRBV10-3 with TRBJ2-7; 7 bases match TRBD2. With 6 bases clipped from V and 3 bases from J, the junction kept 11 bases outside the gene matches. This CDR3 spans 15 amino acids. CDR1 and CDR2 from the germline V gene are ENHRY and SYGVKD. CDR3: CAIRAASGDDYEQYF. The CDR3 bases are TGTGCCATCAGGGCCGCTAGCGGCGACGACTACGAGCAGTACTTC.

This clone was seen once. The chain recombines TRBV6-2 or TRBV6-3 with TRBJ1-1; D remains ambiguous. The CDR3 sequence is 11 residues long. The germline gives CDR1 MNHEY, CDR2 SVGEGT. V was cut by 6 bases and J by 4 bases, with 6 bases left in between. The CDR3 here is CASSRRTEAFF. As DNA, the CDR3 is TGTGCCAGCAGCAGGCGCACTGAAGCTTTCTTT.

The chain links TRBV5-1 to TRBJ1-2, with D hard to call. Germline CDR1 is SGHRS and CDR2 is YFSETQ. V shed 0 bases and J shed 6 bases, with 9 bases lying between them. CDR3 size: 13 residues. The chain's CDR3 is CASSLAEGHGYTF. Here the CDR3 DNA reads TGCGCCAGCAGCTTGGCGGAGGGCCATGGCTACACCTTC.